The clone carrying this T cell receptor (beta chain) was seen many times. The data stem from a study of blood T cell repertoires in COVID-19. Overall study: Italy, Spain and the United States were the sources of the convalescent and acute COVID-19 samples.

Method: immunoSEQ multiplex PCR; TCRdb's copy keeps in-frame clones and lacks some. The repertoire holds 75,000 to 90,000 clones, with under 80% as singletons. The V gene's germline CDR1 is SGHRS and CDR2 YFSETQ. Deletions cut 0 bases from V and 7 bases from J, with 11 bases between. The CDR3 is made up of 14 amino acids. Enrolment of Seattle patients took place during active infection, and they were followed longitudinally. This TCR derives from a man aged 60 to 75 with COVID-19, enrolled during active disease. The rearrangement links TRBV5-1 to TRBJ2-1; D gene unclear. The sample comprised peripheral blood. Here the CDR3 DNA reads TGCGCCAGCAGCTTGGAACAAACAAGTAATGAGCAGTTCTTC. This translates into CASSLEQTSNEQFF.